The T cell receptor beta chain under discussion was sequenced for a study of T cell changes during pregnancy in multiple sclerosis. The CDR3 is made up of 19 amino acids. Trimming removed 5 bases from V and 0 bases from J; junction bases left unmatched: 14. Germline V gene data show CDR1 as SEHNR and CDR2 as FQNEAQ (reference sequence). Sequencing used immunoSEQ multiplex PCR; TCRdb keeps in-frame clones, though not all of them. The table shows about 59,000 clones, with 90% to 95% occurring only once. The rearrangement joins TRBV7-9 to TRBJ2-2; 8 bases are a match to TRBD2. Sequences were derived from CD8+ T cells from peripheral blood mononuclear cells, sampled after pregnancy. This TCR was recovered from a female donor with multiple sclerosis, enrolled in a pregnancy study. CDR3 loop: CASSPQLGSGTSNTGELFF. CDR3 bases: TGTGCCAGCAGCCCCCAGCTGGGTAGCGGGACCTCGAACACCGGGGAGCTGTTTTTT. The full variable domain, rest sourced from reference TRBV7-9 and TRBJ2-2, is DTGVSQNPRHKITKRGQNVTFRCDPISEHNRLYWYRQTLGQGPEFLTYFQNEAQLEKSRLLSDRFSAERPKGSFSTLEIQRTEQGDSAMYLCASSPQLGSGTSNTGELFFGEGSRLTVL.